The 30 T cell receptor beta chains listed next were all sequenced from one sample in a study of CD8+ T cells in alopecia areata. Extraction and reverse transcription of RNA yielded cDNA as the sequencing template. The data were produced by immunoSEQ multiplex PCR, yet TCRdb's version contains in-frame clones alone and is incomplete. The repertoire holds roughly 280,000 clones, with around 64% as singletons. The treatment denotes: oral pan-JAK inhibitor, 5-10 mg twice daily. The sequencing used CD4+ T cells sorted from blood, collected around week 53, from a patient treated with tofacitinib. These TCRs come from a human donor with alopecia areata.

DNA of the CDR3: TGTGCCAGCAGTGACGAGGGGACGGAGACCCAGTACTTC. Translating gives CASSDEGTETQYF. The gene calls are TRBV6-1 and TRBJ2-5, with D possibly being TRBD1 or TRBD2 (5 bases each). CDR1 is MNHNS and CDR2 is SASEGT in the germline V gene. The CDR3 sequence is 13 residues long. V gave up 3 bases and J gave up 5 bases, with 10 bases separating them.

The chain carries TRBV19 and TRBJ2-3; D perhaps matches TRBD2 (7 bases). Germline V gene lookup returns CDR1 LNHDA and CDR2 SQIVND (reference sequence). V gave up 5 bases and J gave up 4 bases, with 13 bases separating them. The length of the CDR3 is 14 residues. CDR3 sequence (DNA): TGTGCCAGTAGTCCAACGGGGGGCGCAGATACGCAGTATTTT. Translation: CASSPTGGADTQYF. Using reference TRBV19 and TRBJ2-3 for the parts outside the CDR3, the full variable domain is DGGITQSPKYLFRKEGQNVTLSCEQNLNHDAMYWYRQDPGQGLRLIYYSQIVNDFQKGDIAEGYSVSREKKESFPLTVTSAQKNPTAFYLCASSPTGGADTQYFGPGTRLTVL.

V and J are TRBV30 and TRBJ2-1; D possibly corresponds to TRBD1 (6 bases). Germline CDR1 and CDR2: GTSNPN and SVGIG (reference sequence). The CDR3 is 14 amino acids. The V end lost 2 bases, the J end lost 5 bases, and 13 bases lay between the germline ends. The CDR3 here is CAWSRQVLDNEQFF. DNA for the CDR3: TGTGCCTGGAGTAGACAGGTCCTGGACAATGAGCAGTTCTTC.

The chain links TRBV6-5 to TRBJ2-1; D gene unclear. The CDR3 is 13 amino acids. V was pared by 6 bases and J by 7 bases, with 13 bases between. Germline V gene lookup returns CDR1 MNHEY and CDR2 SVGAGI. The CDR3 is CASRSQLGNEQFF. In DNA, the CDR3 is TGTGCCAGCAGATCCCAGCTAGGGAATGAGCAGTTCTTC.

This rearrangement joins TRBV5-1 to TRBJ2-1; D possibly corresponds to TRBD2 (5 bases). This CDR3 contains 13 residues. Per the germline V gene, CDR1 is SGHRS and CDR2 is YFSETQ. Deletions cut 0 bases from V and 6 bases from J, with 7 bases between. CDR3 coding DNA: TGCGCCAGCAGCTTGGCTAGCCGCAATGAGCAGTTCTTC. Amino acid sequence: CASSLASRNEQFF.

The chain couples TRBV27 to TRBJ1-2; D is unresolved. Germline CDR1 is MNHEY and CDR2 is SMNVEV (reference sequence). V lost 1 base and J 5 bases, leaving 11 bases between the germline ends. CDR3 length equals 14 residues. This CDR3 is CASSLLGRGYGYTF. The CDR3 bases are TGTGCCAGCAGTTTATTAGGCCGTGGGTATGGCTACACCTTC.

This chain links TRBV7-2 with TRBJ2-2; no reliable D call. The V end lost 1 base, the J end lost 0 bases, and 6 bases lay between the germline ends. This CDR3 region has 15 residues. The germline V gene encodes CDR1 SGHTA and CDR2 FQGNSA. The CDR3: CASSLVPANTGELFF. The CDR3 nucleotides read TGTGCCAGCAGCTTAGTTCCAGCGAACACCGGGGAGCTGTTTTTT. The complete variable domain, with remaining parts taken from reference TRBV7-2 and TRBJ2-2, reads GAGVSQSPSNKVTEKGKDVELRCDPISGHTALYWYRQSLGQGLEFLIYFQGNSAPDKSGLPSDRFSAERTGGSVSTLTIQRTQQEDSAVYLCASSLVPANTGELFFGEGSRLTVL.

The count of this clone is one. As DNA, the CDR3 is TGCGCCAGCAGCCCAGGACAGGGGCTAAACGAGCAGTACTTC. The encoded protein is CASSPGQGLNEQYF. The chain uses TRBV4-1 and TRBJ2-7; 9 nucleotides agree with TRBD1. Trimming removed 4 bases from V and 5 bases from J; junction bases left unmatched: 6. From germline, CDR1 is MGHRA and CDR2 YSYEKL. This CDR3 is built from 14 residues.

This chain links TRBV27 with TRBJ1-2; the D is unclear. Germline V gene lookup returns CDR1 MNHEY and CDR2 SMNVEV (reference sequence). The CDR3 spans 14 residues. Trimming took 5 bases from V and 3 from J, leaving 13 bases between them. CDR3 bases: TGTGCCAGCAGTCCGGCCGACGGCTACTATGGCTACACCTTC. Its translation: CASSPADGYYGYTF.

The chain uses TRBV27 and TRBJ1-2; D is unclear. This CDR3 region has 13 residues. Per the germline V gene, CDR1 is MNHEY and CDR2 is SMNVEV (reference sequence). Trimming left V 3 bases short and J 3 bases short, with 8 bases between. The CDR3 region is CASSFGEHYGYTF. For the CDR3, the DNA is TGTGCCAGCAGTTTCGGAGAGCACTATGGCTACACCTTC.

The chain has TRBV6-1 and TRBJ2-5, with a tentative D call TRBD1 (5 bases). Trimming removed 1 base from V and 10 bases from J, with 19 bases in between. The CDR3 contains 15 residues. From germline, CDR1 is MNHNS and CDR2 SASEGT. The CDR3, as DNA: TGTGCCAGCAGTGAAGGGCAGCCCCAATGGGGCGGCCAGTACTTC. This encodes CASSEGQPQWGGQYF.

This clone came up a few times. This chain links TRBV5-1 with TRBJ2-2, with TRBD2 matching over 7 bases. The CDR3 sequence is 14 residues long. Per the germline V gene, CDR1 is SGHRS and CDR2 is YFSETQ. The V and J ends lost 1 base and 5 bases, in that order; junction bases with no gene match: 2. In nucleotides, the CDR3 is TGCGCCAGCAGCTTGATGGGAGGGACCGGGGAGCTGTTTTTT. Translated: CASSLMGGTGELFF.

The rearrangement links TRBV7-9 to TRBJ2-7, with D unresolved. Germline CDR1 is SEHNR and CDR2 is FQNEAQ (reference sequence). The V end was cut by 5 bases, the J end by 5 bases, with 19 bases between. The CDR3 spans 15 residues. This CDR3 reads CASSPGPGQSHEQYF. CDR3 in DNA: TGTGCCAGCAGCCCCGGCCCCGGCCAGAGCCACGAGCAGTACTTC.

The CDR3: CSVERQRNYGYTF. The CDR3 DNA is TGCAGCGTTGAGCGGCAGAGGAACTATGGCTACACCTTC. The rearrangement joins TRBV29-1 to TRBJ1-2; D remains ambiguous. The CDR3 totals 13 residues. Germline-derived CDR1 and CDR2 are SQVTM and ANQGSEA. Between the trimmed V and J ends, which lost 3 bases and 2 bases, there was a span of 10 bases.

The chain links TRBV2 to TRBJ2-3; a weak D match, TRBD2 (5 bases). CDR1 is SNHLY, CDR2 FYNNEI, per germline. CDR3 length: 11 residues. Trimming took off 7 bases at V and 5 bases at J, with 7 bases between the two ends. CDR3 sequence (DNA): TGTGCCAGCATGAGGGTAGATACGCAGTATTTT. Translating it yields CASMRVDTQYF.

To note about this clone: The same CDR3 also results from other DNA sequences found in this sample. The V and J genes are TRBV6-5 and TRBJ2-7; TRBD2 agrees at 11 bases. This CDR3 comprises 15 residues. Germline V gene lookup returns CDR1 MNHEY and CDR2 SVGAGI. Trimming at V came to 5 bases and at J to 2 bases, leaving 5 bases not matched to a gene. The CDR3 protein is CASSPLAGGTYEQYF. In nucleotides, the CDR3 is TGTGCCAGCAGTCCCCTAGCGGGGGGAACCTACGAGCAGTACTTC.

The V gene is TRBV30, the J gene TRBJ1-2; 10 bases are shared with TRBD1. Per germline, CDR1 GTSNPN and CDR2 SVGIG (reference sequence). V dropped 8 bases and J dropped 1; count of bases not matched to a gene: 10. The CDR3 consists of 15 residues. CDR3 coding DNA: TGTGCCAGCAACCCAGGGGACAGGGGTAACTATGGCTACACCTTC. Protein product: CASNPGDRGNYGYTF. The complete variable domain, with remaining parts taken from reference TRBV30 and TRBJ1-2, reads SQTIHQWPATLVQPVGSPLSLECTVEGTSNPNLYWYRQAAGRGLQLLFYSVGIGQISSEVPQNLSASRPQDRQFILSSKKLLLSDSGFYLCASNPGDRGNYGYTFGSGTRLTVV.

The J gene is TRBJ1-1, the V gene TRBV19, with D tentatively TRBD1 (6 bases). In germline, CDR1 is LNHDA, CDR2 SQIVND (reference sequence). Trimming pared 7 bases from V and 1 base from J, leaving 13 bases between. The CDR3 length is 14 residues. CDR3 residues: CASTTGTPNTEAFF. The CDR3 DNA follows: TGTGCCAGTACCACAGGGACACCGAACACTGAAGCTTTCTTT.

This clone has just a few counts. The rearrangement joins TRBV5-1 to TRBJ1-1; D unclear. The germline CDR1 and CDR2 sequences are SGHRS and YFSETQ. This CDR3 contains 15 residues. V shed 0 bases and J shed 0 bases, with 9 bases lying between them. The CDR3 coding sequence is TGCGCCAGCAGCTTGGCCGGCCATATGAACACTGAAGCTTTCTTT. Encoded protein: CASSLAGHMNTEAFF.

The chain employs TRBV5-4 and TRBJ2-6; 10 bases are shared with TRBD1. This CDR3 is built from 17 residues. Germline assignment: CDR1 SGHNT and CDR2 YYREEE (reference sequence). The junction had 4 bases not matched to a gene; V was cut back by 4 bases and J by 0 bases. The CDR3 nucleotides are TGTGCCAGCAGCCAGGGACAGGGGAGCTCTGGGGCCAACGTCCTGACTTTC. As protein: CASSQGQGSSGANVLTF. The full variable domain, its missing parts supplied by reference TRBV5-4 and TRBJ2-6, is ETGVTQSPTHLIKTRGQQVTLRCSSQSGHNTVSWYQQALGQGPQFIFQYYREEENGRGNFPPRFSGLQFPNYSSELNVNALELDDSALYLCASSQGQGSSGANVLTFGAGSRLTVL.

The chain is built from TRBV29-1 and TRBJ1-2; 7 nucleotides agree with TRBD1. The germline CDR1 and CDR2 sequences are SQVTM and ANQGSEA. Trimming removed 4 bases from V and 2 bases from J; junction bases left unmatched: 10. The CDR3 spans 15 residues. CDR3 sequence: CSVAGQSSKNYGYTF. The CDR3 DNA is TGCAGCGTTGCGGGACAGTCATCTAAAAACTATGGCTACACCTTC. Variable domain in full (rest from reference TRBV29-1 and TRBJ1-2): SAVISQKPSRDICQRGTSLTIQCQVDSQVTMMFWYRQQPGQSLTLIATANQGSEATYESGFVIDKFPISRPNLTFSTLTVSNMSPEDSSIYLCSVAGQSSKNYGYTFGSGTRLTVV.

The chain combines TRBV18 with TRBJ2-3; TRBD2 matches at 9 bases. The J segment lost 2 bases and the V segment lost 1 base, leaving 1 base of the junction unmatched. The CDR3 spans 15 residues. Germline V gene lookup returns CDR1 KGHSH and CDR2 LQKENI. In DNA, the CDR3 is TGTGCCAGCTCACCACTAGCGGGGGCCACAGATACGCAGTATTTT. Its protein product is CASSPLAGATDTQYF.

This chain connects TRBV7-2 to TRBJ2-3; D is uncertain. This CDR3 comprises 13 residues. V lost 1 base, J lost 7 bases, and 9 bases lay in between. Per the germline V gene, CDR1 is SGHTA and CDR2 is FQGNSA. CDR3 protein: CASSLGRLYTQYF. DNA of the CDR3: TGTGCCAGCAGCTTAGGAAGACTGTATACGCAGTATTTT.

The CDR3 spells CASSSGYRGTGELFF. The DNA of the CDR3 is TGCGCCAGCAGCTCGGGTTATAGAGGCACCGGGGAGCTGTTTTTT. The V gene is TRBV5-1, the J gene TRBJ2-2; D not certain. Germline V gives CDR1 SGHRS, CDR2 YFSETQ. V was trimmed by 3 bases and J by 4 bases, leaving 13 bases between them. This CDR3 comprises 15 residues.

The rearrangement joins TRBV29-1 to TRBJ2-1; D is unclear. Germline CDR1 reads SQVTM; CDR2 reads ANQGSEA. The CDR3 length is 11 residues. V shed 4 bases and J shed 6 bases, with 7 bases lying between them. DNA of the CDR3: TGCAGCGTTGTGGTGACCAATGAGCAGTTCTTC. The encoded protein is CSVVVTNEQFF.

In DNA form, the CDR3 reads TGCAGCGCGGGACAGATGAACACTGAAGCTTTCTTT. Its translation is CSAGQMNTEAFF. This rearrangement joins TRBV29-1 to TRBJ1-1; TRBD1 matches 7 bases. CDR1 SQVTM and CDR2 ANQGSEA come from the germline V gene. V was clipped by 7 bases and J by 0 bases; unmatched bases: 2. CDR3 length: 12 amino acids.

The chain links TRBV5-1 to TRBJ2-7; a possible D gene is TRBD1 (8 bases). The CDR3 has 18 residues. Trimming removed 2 bases from V and 0 bases from J, with 21 bases in between. Germline CDR1 and CDR2: SGHRS and YFSETQ. In nucleotides, the CDR3 is TGCGCCAGCAGCTTTTCCCCTGGGAGGGACAGGAGCTCCTACGAGCAGTACTTC. Translating it yields CASSFSPGRDRSSYEQYF.

J is TRBJ2-7 and V is TRBV29-1, with D tentatively TRBD1 (5 bases). Trimming removed 4 bases from V and 0 bases from J, with 16 bases in between. The CDR3 runs to 15 residues. In germline, CDR1 is SQVTM, CDR2 ANQGSEA. The CDR3 coding sequence is TGCAGCGTTGGACGAACCAGGGCTAGCTCCTACGAGCAGTACTTC. Translation gives CSVGRTRASSYEQYF.

This clone was picked up a small number of times. The chain carries TRBV6-6 and TRBJ1-3, with no clear D. The V and J ends lost 6 bases and 1 base respectively, with 13 bases between them. This CDR3 has 15 residues. Germline values: CDR1 MNHNY, CDR2 SVGAGI (reference sequence). Written as DNA, the CDR3 is TGTGCCAGCAGGCAAGGGCCTTATTCTGGAAACACCATATATTTT. It translates to CASRQGPYSGNTIYF.

The chain couples TRBV29-1 to TRBJ2-1; D not certain. Looked up from germline, CDR1 is SQVTM and CDR2 is ANQGSEA. The V end was cut by 4 bases, the J end by 5 bases, with 9 bases between. This CDR3 spans 12 amino acids. The CDR3 DNA follows: TGCAGCGTTGCACAGACAAACAATGAGCAGTTCTTC. As protein: CSVAQTNNEQFF.